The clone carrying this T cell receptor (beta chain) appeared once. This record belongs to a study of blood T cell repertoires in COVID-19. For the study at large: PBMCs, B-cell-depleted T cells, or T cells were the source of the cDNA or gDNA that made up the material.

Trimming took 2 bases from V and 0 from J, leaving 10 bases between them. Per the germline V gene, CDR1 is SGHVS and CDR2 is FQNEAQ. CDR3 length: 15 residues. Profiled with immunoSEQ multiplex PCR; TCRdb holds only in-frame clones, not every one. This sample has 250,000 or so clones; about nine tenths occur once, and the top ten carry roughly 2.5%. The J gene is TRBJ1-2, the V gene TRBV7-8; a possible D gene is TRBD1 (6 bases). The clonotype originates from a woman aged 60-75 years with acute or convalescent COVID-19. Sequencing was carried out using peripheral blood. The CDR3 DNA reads TGTGCCAGCAGCTTAATGGGGACAACTAACTATGGCTACACCTTC. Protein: CASSLMGTTNYGYTF.